Listed below are T cell receptor beta chains from one sample, sequenced in a study of CD8+ T cells in alopecia areata. The data were produced by immunoSEQ multiplex PCR, yet TCRdb's version contains in-frame clones alone and is incomplete. This sample has 200,000 to 250,000 clones, with less than 65% found just once. The sequencing here drew on CD4+ T cells sorted from blood, taken at week 4, from a patient treated with tofacitinib. These receptors originate from a human donor with alopecia areata. Each CDR3 is given with its conserved first and last residue. Fields, in order: J gene, CDR3 length, V gene, clone size, D gene, CDR3 DNA, CDR3 protein. A D gene is named only where the DNA matches it firmly. Part of the rows lack a size; the others show once, few, many or a class for expanded clones.

>TRBJ2-3|12|TRBV30|NA|NA
TGTGCCTGGAGTGGGGCCACAGATACGCAGTATTTT
CAWSGATDTQYF
>TRBJ2-5|12|TRBV29-1|NA|NA
TGCAGCGTTGAAAAACAGCAAGAGACCCAGTACTTC
CSVEKQQETQYF
>TRBJ2-1|18|TRBV7-9|few|TRBD2
TGTGCCAGCAGCCCGGGACTAGCGGGGGGCCGCGGGTACAATGAGCAGTTCTTC
CASSPGLAGGRGYNEQFF
>TRBJ2-5|16|TRBV6-5|NA|NA
TGTGCCAGCAGTTACGAACTCGGAACGACCCAAGAGACCCAGTACTTC
CASSYELGTTQETQYF
>TRBJ1-5|17|TRBV7-2|NA|NA
TGTGCCAGCAGCCCGAGCGCGGGGACTCCCGGCAATCAGCCCCAGCATTTT
CASSPSAGTPGNQPQHF
>TRBJ1-2|14|TRBV2|NA|TRBD1
TGTGCCAGCAGTGCCCTGGACAGGAACTATGGCTACACCTTC
CASSALDRNYGYTF
>TRBJ2-7|15|TRBV21-1|NA|NA
TGTGCCAGCTACCCTGCGGACAGGGCCCCCTACGAGCAGTACTTC
CASYPADRAPYEQYF
>TRBJ2-7|12|TRBV29-1|NA|TRBD1
TGCAGCGGACGAACAGGGGCCTACGAGCAGTACTTC
CSGRTGAYEQYF
>TRBJ2-5|15|TRBV7-2|NA|NA
TGTGCCAGCAGCTTTGTGGCAGGGACCCAAGAGACCCAGTACTTC
CASSFVAGTQETQYF
>TRBJ2-4|15|TRBV7-9|few|NA
TGTGCCAGCAGCTTAGGTGGCAGGATGGTAAACATTCAGTACTTC
CASSLGGRMVNIQYF
>TRBJ1-2|14|TRBV6-5|NA|TRBD1
TGTGCCAGCAGTCAGGGACAGGGAGGCTATGGCTACACCTTC
CASSQGQGGYGYTF
>TRBJ1-1|14|TRBV25-1|NA|NA
TGTGCCAGCAGCAACAGCGGACTGAACACTGAAGCTTTCTTT
CASSNSGLNTEAFF
>TRBJ1-1|14|TRBV5-4|NA|TRBD1
TGTGCCAGCAGCTTGGGGACAGGGGTGACTGAAGCTTTCTTT
CASSLGTGVTEAFF
>TRBJ2-5|15|TRBV2|NA|NA
TGTGCCAGCAGAAGTGGAGCCGAAGGGCGAGAGACCCAGTACTTC
CASRSGAEGRETQYF
>TRBJ2-3|14|TRBV29-1|NA|TRBD2
TGCAGCGTTGCCCCCGGGGGGAGCACAGATACGCAGTATTTT
CSVAPGGSTDTQYF
>TRBJ1-5|15|TRBV7-8|NA|NA
TGTGCCAGCAGCTTAAGTAGGGGCAGAGATCAGCCCCAGCATTTT
CASSLSRGRDQPQHF
>TRBJ2-7|12|TRBV28|few|NA
TGTGCCAGCAGTTTATCCCCAACCTCTCCAATATTC
CASSLSPTSPIF
>TRBJ2-7|15|TRBV2|NA|NA
TGTGCCAGCAGTCCAGGACCCGTCCCATTGGGGGAGCAGTACTTC
CASSPGPVPLGEQYF
>TRBJ2-6|13|TRBV30|NA|NA
TGTGCCCGCCAGGGCAATGGGGCCAACGTCCTGACTTTC
CARQGNGANVLTF
>TRBJ2-5|17|TRBV7-2|NA|TRBD2
TGTGCCAGCAGCCCGGGACTAGCGGGGGGGCAGGGAGAGACCCAGTACTTC
CASSPGLAGGQGETQYF
>TRBJ1-6|16|TRBV4-3|NA|TRBD1
TGCGCCAGCAGCCAAGATCAGTGGGACAGCACTTCACCCCTCCACTTT
CASSQDQWDSTSPLHF
>TRBJ1-1|12|TRBV29-1|NA|NA
TGCAGCTCCCTGACAGGCTGGACTGAAGCTTTCTTT
CSSLTGWTEAFF
>TRBJ2-3|16|TRBV14|NA|TRBD2
TGTGCCAGCAGCCAATGGATGCGGGGGGGACGGGATACGCAGTATTTT
CASSQWMRGGRDTQYF
>TRBJ2-3|12|TRBV29-1|once|NA
TGCAGCGTTGAAACCCTTGGGGATACGCAGTATTTT
CSVETLGDTQYF
>TRBJ2-6|18|TRBV7-2|NA|TRBD1
TGTGCCAGCAGCTTAGTAGGGACAGGGTTTTCTGGGGCCAACGTCCTGACTTTC
CASSLVGTGFSGANVLTF
>TRBJ1-3|15|TRBV10-3|many|NA
TGTGCCATCAGTGAGCCGGGACAAACTGGAAACACCATATATTTT
CAISEPGQTGNTIYF
>TRBJ2-7|17|TRBV11-3|NA|TRBD1
TGTGCCAGCAGCTTAGGTCTAGGGACAGAGATGGAGTACGAGCAGTACTTC
CASSLGLGTEMEYEQYF
>TRBJ1-2|12|TRBV29-1|NA|NA
TGCAGCGTTGAAAGGGCAGGGGATGGCTACACCTTC
CSVERAGDGYTF
>TRBJ2-3|12|TRBV29-1|NA|TRBD1
TGCAGCGTCCGACAGGGAGCAGATACGCAGTATTTT
CSVRQGADTQYF
>TRBJ2-3|15|TRBV10-3|few|NA
TGTGCCATCAGTGAGTCTGCAGGAAACACAGATACGCAGTATTTT
CAISESAGNTDTQYF
>TRBJ2-1|15|TRBV7-8|few|TRBD1
TGTGCCAGCAGCCTCCGGGACAGGGCTATCTATGAGCAGTTCTTC
CASSLRDRAIYEQFF
>TRBJ2-5|17|TRBV4-1|NA|TRBD2
TGCGCCAGCAGCCATCCTTGGACTAGCGGGGTTCAAGAGACCCAGTACTTC
CASSHPWTSGVQETQYF
>TRBJ1-2|14|TRBV5-4|NA|TRBD1
TGTGCCAGCAGCTCGGACAGGGGGCGAGGTGGCTACACCTTC
CASSSDRGRGGYTF
>TRBJ2-2|13|TRBV19|NA|NA
TGTGCCAGTAATAGGCGCAACACCGGGGAGCTGTTTTTT
CASNRRNTGELFF
>TRBJ1-1|15|TRBV7-9|NA|NA
TGTGCCAGCAGCTCAATGGGCAGGGGATGGACTGAAGCTTTCTTT
CASSSMGRGWTEAFF
>TRBJ1-2|13|TRBV30|NA|NA
TGTGCCTGGAGTGGCCAGATGTCCTATGGCTACACCTTC
CAWSGQMSYGYTF
>TRBJ2-1|11|TRBV30|NA|NA
TGTGCCTGGAGTGTAATGGGTGGGCAGTTCTTC
CAWSVMGGQFF
>TRBJ2-3|14|TRBV29-1|few|NA
TGCAGCCTTGGGGGACACCTAAACACAGATACGCAGTATTTT
CSLGGHLNTDTQYF
>TRBJ2-6|16|TRBV30|once|NA
TGTGCCTGGAGTGTACCTCGGGGTGCTGGGGCCAACGTCCTGACTTTC
CAWSVPRGAGANVLTF
>TRBJ1-1|11|TRBV5-1|NA|NA
TGCGCCAGCAGCTGGGGCACTGAAGCTTTCTTT
CASSWGTEAFF
>TRBJ2-7|12|TRBV30|NA|TRBD1
TGTGCCTGGAATACAGGGGGCCACGAGCAGTACTTC
CAWNTGGHEQYF
>TRBJ2-7|15|TRBV30|NA|NA
TGTGCCTGGGTGAGATGGCAGGGACTTTCCTACGAGCAGTACTTC
CAWVRWQGLSYEQYF
>TRBJ2-4|15|TRBV4-3|NA|TRBD1
TGCGCCAGCAGCCAAGATCGCGGACAGGGTTACATTCAGTACTTC
CASSQDRGQGYIQYF
>TRBJ1-6|16|TRBV9|NA|NA
TGTGCCAGCAGCGTAGGACCGGGGGCGACGAATTCACCCCTCCACTTT
CASSVGPGATNSPLHF